These 2 T cell receptor beta chains came from one sample sequenced in a study of T cells after yellow fever vaccination. Using its own MiXCR run on the 5' RACE reads, TCRdb lists one record per CDR3 protein. The sample carries under 700,000 distinct CDR3 sequences, less than 20% recorded once. This specimen was PBMCs, taken less than 6 days after the first yellow fever vaccination. The receptors originated from a man between 18 and 35 years old who received the YFV17D yellow fever vaccine.

This rearrangement joins TRBV27 to TRBJ2-3; D perhaps matches TRBD2 (6 bases). The CDR3 extends over 14 amino acids. Trimming took 8 bases from V and 2 from J, leaving 14 bases between them. Germline V gene data show CDR1 as MNHEY and CDR2 as SMNVEV (reference sequence). CDR3 sequence reads: CASSTSRITDTQYF. The CDR3 nucleotides are TGTGCCAGCTCCACTAGCCGGATCACAGATACGCAGTATTTT.

The chain joins TRBV12-3 or TRBV12-4 to TRBJ2-3; the D gene could be TRBD1 or TRBD2 (5 bases each). Trimming left V 7 bases short and J 4 bases short, with 33 bases between. The CDR3 has 20 amino acids. CDR3 coding DNA: TGTGCCAGCAATTCTTGGGTCGTGTGGGACCGGGGTCGAACCTCAGATACGCAGTATTTT. Translated: CASNSWVVWDRGRTSDTQYF.